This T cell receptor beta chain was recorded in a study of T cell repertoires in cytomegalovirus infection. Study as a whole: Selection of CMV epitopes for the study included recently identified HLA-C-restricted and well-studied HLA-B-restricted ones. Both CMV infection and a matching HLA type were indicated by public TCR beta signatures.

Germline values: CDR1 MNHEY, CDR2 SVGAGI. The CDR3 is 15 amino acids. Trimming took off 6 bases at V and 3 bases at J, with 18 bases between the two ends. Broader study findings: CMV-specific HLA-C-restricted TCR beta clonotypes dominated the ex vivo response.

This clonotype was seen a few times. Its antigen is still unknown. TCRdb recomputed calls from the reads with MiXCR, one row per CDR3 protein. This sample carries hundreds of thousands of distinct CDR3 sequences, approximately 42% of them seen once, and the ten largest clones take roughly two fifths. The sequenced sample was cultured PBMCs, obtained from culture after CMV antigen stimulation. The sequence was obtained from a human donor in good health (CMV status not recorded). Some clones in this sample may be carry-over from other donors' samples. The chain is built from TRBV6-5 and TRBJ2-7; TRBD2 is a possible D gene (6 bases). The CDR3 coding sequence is TGTGCCAGCAGCCGACCGGGACTGCAATTCTACGAGCAGTACTTC. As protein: CASSRPGLQFYEQYF.